This T cell receptor (beta chain) stems from a study of blood T cell repertoires in COVID-19. About the research overall: The United States, Italy and Spain provided the acute and convalescent COVID-19 samples. From T cells, B-cell-depleted T cells, or PBMCs came the material, which was cDNA or gDNA.

Study processing details: The authors estimated nucleated cell counts from reference gene primer amplification. Assay: immunoSEQ multiplex PCR; the TCRdb copy retains only in-frame clones and omits some. For V, J and clone size, that table is used; D and trimming come from the DNA. The sample includes a few hundred thousand clones, around 80% of them seen just once. The length of the CDR3 is 14 residues. The germline gives CDR1 MNHEY, CDR2 SVGAGI. The germline V and J ends were trimmed by 4 bases and 4 bases, with 12 bases remaining between them. J is TRBJ2-3 and V is TRBV6-5; D not resolved. This clonotype was obtained from a woman between 65 and 79 years old with acute or convalescent COVID-19. Sequenced material: peripheral blood. CDR3 nucleotides: TGTGCCAGCAGTTCAATTTATATAGCAGATACGCAGTATTTT. This codes for CASSSIYIADTQYF.